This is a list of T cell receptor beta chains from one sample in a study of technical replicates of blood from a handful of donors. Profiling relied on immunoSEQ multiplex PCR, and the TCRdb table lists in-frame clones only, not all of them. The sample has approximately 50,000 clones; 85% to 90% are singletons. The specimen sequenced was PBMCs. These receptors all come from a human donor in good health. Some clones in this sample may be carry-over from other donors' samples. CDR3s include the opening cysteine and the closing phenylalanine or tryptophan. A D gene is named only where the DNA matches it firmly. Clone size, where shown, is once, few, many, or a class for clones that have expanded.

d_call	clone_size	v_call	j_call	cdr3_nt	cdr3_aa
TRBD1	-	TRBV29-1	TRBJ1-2	TGCAGCGTTGATTTGGACGGGCAGGGGGTATCGGGCTACACCTTC	CSVDLDGQGVSGYTF
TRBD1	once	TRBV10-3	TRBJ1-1	TGTGCCATCAGCCGGACAGGGGAGGAGAACACTGAAGCTTTCTTT	CAISRTGEENTEAFF
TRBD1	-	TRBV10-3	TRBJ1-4	TGTGCCATCAGTGATCATGGGACAGGGGAGGAAAAACTGTTTTTT	CAISDHGTGEEKLFF
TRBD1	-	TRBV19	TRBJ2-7	TGTGCCAGTAGTATAGATTCTTTTATATCGGGACAGACCTACGAGCAGTACTTC	CASSIDSFISGQTYEQYF
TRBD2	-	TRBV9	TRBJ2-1	TGTGCCAGCAGCCCCGGGACTAGCGGGAGCTACAATGAGCAGTTCTTC	CASSPGTSGSYNEQFF
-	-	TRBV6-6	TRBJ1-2	TGTGCCAGCAGTTACTCGATGAGTGATGGCTACACCTTC	CASSYSMSDGYTF
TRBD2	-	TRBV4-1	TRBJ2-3	TGCGCCAGCAGCCAAGCTAGCGGGGAAAGATACACAGATACGCAGTATTTT	CASSQASGERYTDTQYF
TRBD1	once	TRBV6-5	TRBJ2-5	TGTGCCAGCAGGAAGACAGGGGGCGGTGAGACCCAGTACTTC	CASRKTGGGETQYF
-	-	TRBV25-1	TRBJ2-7	TGTGCCAGCAGTGAACTGGGGGGAGCTAGCAACGAGCAGTACTTC	CASSELGGASNEQYF
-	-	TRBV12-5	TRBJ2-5	TGTGCTAGTGCCCCCCGGCAGGCGCACCAAGAGACCCAGTACTTC	CASAPRQAHQETQYF
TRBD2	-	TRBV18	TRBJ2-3	TGTGCCAGCTCGCCCGGGACTAACACAGATACGCAGTATTTT	CASSPGTNTDTQYF
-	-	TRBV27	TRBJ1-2	TGTGCCAGCAGCCCGAATACAGTTTATGGCTACACCTTC	CASSPNTVYGYTF
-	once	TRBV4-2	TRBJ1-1	TGTGCCAGCAGCCAAGAGGCCCGCACTGAAGCTTTCTTT	CASSQEARTEAFF
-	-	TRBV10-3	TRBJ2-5	TGTGCCATCAGGGGGGGAGAGACCCAGTACTTC	CAIRGGETQYF
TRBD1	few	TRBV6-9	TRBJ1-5	TGTGCCAGCAGTTACTACGGACAGGGTAGTCAGCCCCAGCATTTT	CASSYYGQGSQPQHF
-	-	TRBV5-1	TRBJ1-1	TGCGCCAGCCGAGCCAAGGGGGGGATGAACACTGAAGCTTTCTTT	CASRAKGGMNTEAFF
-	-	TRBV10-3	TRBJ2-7	TGTGCCATCAGTGAAAGGGATAGCGCCTACGAGCAGTACTTC	CAISERDSAYEQYF